This paragraph reports one T cell receptor beta chain. Its specificity is unknown. The data derive from a study of CD4 T cells in relation to SARS-CoV-2 and coronaviruses. Study results and caveats: Pre-pandemic and post-infection samples never came from the same donor.

TCRdb's copy holds only in-frame clones and misses some; the assay was immunoSEQ multiplex PCR. Of 20,000 to 30,000 clones in the sample, about three quarters are singletons; the top ten hold around a sixth. In germline, CDR1 is DFQATT, CDR2 SNEGSKA (reference sequence). Trimming removed 3 bases from V and 6 bases from J; junction bases left unmatched: 7. CDR3 length: 14 amino acids. CD4+ T cells from unexposed donors were obtained before the COVID-19 pandemic (2011-2018). The cells were cultured for approximately ten days before CD4+ T cells were isolated. As cell numbers allowed, unexposed-donor CD4+ T cells faced SARS-CoV-2 S/N and four cold-coronavirus spikes. PBMCs were plated at two million per well in IL-2-containing medium.

The chain couples TRBV20-1 to TRBJ2-3; TRBD2 matches at 9 bases. The sample taken for sequencing was CD4+ T cells from PBMCs, cultured in vitro. The receptor was isolated from a human donor in good health. CDR3 protein: CSASRRGGADTQYF. CDR3 DNA sequence: TGCAGTGCTAGTCGGCGGGGGGGCGCGGATACGCAGTATTTT.